A selection of T cell receptor beta chains follows, all from one sample in a study of early T cells in non-severe SARS-CoV-2 infection. Via MiXCR, TCRdb re-called the 5' RACE reads, giving one row per CDR3 protein. The table has about 55,000 distinct CDR3 sequences, about 15% seen once. The starting material was whole blood, obtained at baseline. These receptors were collected from an adult who was a healthcare worker with PCR-confirmed SARS-CoV-2 infection or an uninfected control (not recorded which). CDR3s leave out the opening cysteine and the closing phenylalanine or tryptophan. D genes are given only for firm matches.

v_call d_call cdr3_aa
TRBV11-2 TRBD2 ASSSGLGAGELF
TRBV29-1 TRBD1 SERQGARPDTQY
TRBV7-9 TRBD1 ASSQGQGAGQPQH
TRBV27 TRBD2 ASSSTIPGGGHTDTQY
TRBV6-2/TRBV6-3 TRBD2 ASSYFAAGSTDTQY
TRBV18 TRBD1 ASSLSRDRTAGEAF
TRBV19 . ASTPPGQVNEQF
TRBV28 . ASTLPPYGYT
TRBV12-3/TRBV12-4 . ASSPGRRTNTGELF
TRBV11-2 . ASSSTPGGSSYEQY
TRBV28 . ASSWAGLYEQY
TRBV6-5 . ASRQSGAGELF
TRBV28 . ASSVAIATSTDTQY
TRBV5-4 . ASGREDYGYT
TRBV10-2 . ASSESEIKGGIQETQY
TRBV5-1 TRBD1 ASSTQGADGNTIY
TRBV10-2 TRBD1 ASRSDRGLDTQY
TRBV5-4 . ASSSPLVKGSAYGYT
TRBV7-6 . ASSLVGPSEQY
TRBV7-2 . ASSKKGGTEAF
TRBV19 . ASSPGRVSKNSNQPQH
TRBV7-2 TRBD2 ASSREAYAYNEQF
TRBV2 . ASRTDPWGTGELF
TRBV10-3 TRBD1 AISESSNRQGRGKNIQY
TRBV3-1 . ASSRKGVTEAF
TRBV7-2 . ASSLTSEGRNEKLF
TRBV5-1 TRBD1 ASSLERTGGEQF
TRBV12-5 . ASGLNFQETQY
TRBV12-3/TRBV12-4 . ASSLGTAGELF
TRBV9 . ASSLRGNSYEQY
TRBV11-2 . ASSLIVEQF
TRBV4-1 TRBD1 ASSQPSGQGPYEQY
TRBV28 . ASSFYQGSLDEQY
TRBV4-1 . ASSPYTPRYPGANVLT
TRBV6-2/TRBV6-3 TRBD1 ASSGQGAGEPQH
TRBV6-1 . ASSDQVMATGELF
TRBV11-2 TRBD2 ASSLELAGVDTQY
TRBV7-9 . ASSSGTVYGYT
TRBV19 . ASSDTGGLSQPQH
TRBV20-1 . SARDVVGPLSGYT
TRBV29-1 TRBD1 SVHRGQETQY
TRBV7-6 . ASSLAGGYPSTDTQY
TRBV4-2 TRBD1 ASSPGGQETQY
TRBV20-1 TRBD1 SARRTGGANGYT
TRBV18 TRBD2 ASSPAGGNNEQF
TRBV5-4 . ASSPPTRTRTYEQY
TRBV19 . ASSIWGDTGELF
TRBV20-1 . SARDPSGAGRNQPQH
TRBV5-8 . ASSLAWNSYNEQF
TRBV12-3/TRBV12-4 TRBD2 ASLGTSLEETQY
TRBV28 . ASSFNPYEQY
TRBV10-3 . AISESVGTTEAF
TRBV21-1 . ASSKTNSGNTIY
TRBV7-9 . ASSFSGNQPQH